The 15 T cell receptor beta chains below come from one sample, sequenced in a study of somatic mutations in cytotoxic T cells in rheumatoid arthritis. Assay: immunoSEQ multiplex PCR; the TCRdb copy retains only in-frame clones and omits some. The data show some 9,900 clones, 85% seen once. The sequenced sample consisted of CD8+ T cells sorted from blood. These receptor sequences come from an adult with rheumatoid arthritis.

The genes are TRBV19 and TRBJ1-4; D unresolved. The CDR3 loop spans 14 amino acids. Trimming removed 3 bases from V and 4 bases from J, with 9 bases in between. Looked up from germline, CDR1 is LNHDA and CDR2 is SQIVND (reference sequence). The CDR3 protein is CASSMIGVNEKLFF. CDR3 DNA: TGTGCCAGTAGTATGATTGGGGTTAATGAAAAACTGTTTTTT. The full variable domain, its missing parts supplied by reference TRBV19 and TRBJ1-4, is DGGITQSPKYLFRKEGQNVTLSCEQNLNHDAMYWYRQDPGQGLRLIYYSQIVNDFQKGDIAEGYSVSREKKESFPLTVTSAQKNPTAFYLCASSMIGVNEKLFFGSGTQLSVL.

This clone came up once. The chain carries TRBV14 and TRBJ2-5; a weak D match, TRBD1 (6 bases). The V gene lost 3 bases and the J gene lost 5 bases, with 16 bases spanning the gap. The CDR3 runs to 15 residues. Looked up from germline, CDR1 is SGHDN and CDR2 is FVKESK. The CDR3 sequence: CASSQGQRVRETQYF. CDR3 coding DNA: TGTGCCAGCAGCCAGGGACAACGGGTGAGGGAGACCCAGTACTTC.

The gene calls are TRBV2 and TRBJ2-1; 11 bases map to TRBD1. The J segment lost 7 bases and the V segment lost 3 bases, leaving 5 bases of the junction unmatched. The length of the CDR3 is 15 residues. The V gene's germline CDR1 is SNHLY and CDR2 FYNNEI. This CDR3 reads CASSDGQGAGNEQFF. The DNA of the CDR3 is TGTGCCAGCAGTGATGGACAGGGGGCAGGTAATGAGCAGTTCTTC.

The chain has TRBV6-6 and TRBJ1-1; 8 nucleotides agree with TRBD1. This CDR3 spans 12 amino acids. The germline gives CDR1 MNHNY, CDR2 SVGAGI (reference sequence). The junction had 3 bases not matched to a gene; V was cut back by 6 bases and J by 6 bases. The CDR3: CASRGQGPEAFF. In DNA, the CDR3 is TGTGCCAGCAGAGGACAGGGTCCTGAAGCTTTCTTT.

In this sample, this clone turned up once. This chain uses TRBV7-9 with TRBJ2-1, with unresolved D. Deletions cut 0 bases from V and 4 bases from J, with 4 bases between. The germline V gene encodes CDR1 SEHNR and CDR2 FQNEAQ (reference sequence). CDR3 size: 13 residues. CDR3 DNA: TGTGCCAGCAGCTTAGCAGATTACAATGAGCAGTTCTTC. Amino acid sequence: CASSLADYNEQFF.

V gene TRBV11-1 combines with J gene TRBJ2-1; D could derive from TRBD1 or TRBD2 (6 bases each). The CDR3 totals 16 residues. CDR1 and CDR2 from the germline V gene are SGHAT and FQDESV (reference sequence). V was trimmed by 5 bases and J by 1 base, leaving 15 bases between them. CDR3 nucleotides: TGTGCCAGCAGCCTAAGTCGGGGGCTTTCCTACAATGAGCAGTTCTTC. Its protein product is CASSLSRGLSYNEQFF.

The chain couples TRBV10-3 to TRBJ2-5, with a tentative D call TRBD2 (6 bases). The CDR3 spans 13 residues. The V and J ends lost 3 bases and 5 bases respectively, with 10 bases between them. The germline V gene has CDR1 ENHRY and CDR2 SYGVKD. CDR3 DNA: TGTGCCATCAGTGACCCGGGGGTGGAGACCCAGTACTTC. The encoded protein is CAISDPGVETQYF.

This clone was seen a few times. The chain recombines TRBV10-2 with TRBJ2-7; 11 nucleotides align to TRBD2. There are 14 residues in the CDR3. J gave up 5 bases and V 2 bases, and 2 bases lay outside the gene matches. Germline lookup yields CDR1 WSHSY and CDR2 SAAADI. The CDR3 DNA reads TGCGCCAGCAGTGAGCTAGCGGGAGGTCACGAGCAGTACTTC. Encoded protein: CASSELAGGHEQYF.

The CDR3 DNA is TGTGCCAGCAGCTTATCGTCTTTGGGACATGGGGAGACCCAGTACTTC. It codes for CASSLSSLGHGETQYF. V gene TRBV11-2 combines with J gene TRBJ2-5; TRBD1 is a possible D gene (6 bases). Germline V CDR1 and CDR2: SGHAT, FQNNGV. The V and J ends lost 2 bases and 5 bases respectively, with 18 bases between them. The CDR3 contains 16 residues.

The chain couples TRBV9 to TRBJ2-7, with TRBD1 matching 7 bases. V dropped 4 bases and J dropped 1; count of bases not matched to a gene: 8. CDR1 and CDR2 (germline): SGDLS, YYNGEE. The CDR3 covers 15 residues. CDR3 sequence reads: CASSSEPQGSYEQYF. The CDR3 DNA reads TGTGCCAGCAGCTCAGAACCACAGGGGTCCTACGAGCAGTACTTC.

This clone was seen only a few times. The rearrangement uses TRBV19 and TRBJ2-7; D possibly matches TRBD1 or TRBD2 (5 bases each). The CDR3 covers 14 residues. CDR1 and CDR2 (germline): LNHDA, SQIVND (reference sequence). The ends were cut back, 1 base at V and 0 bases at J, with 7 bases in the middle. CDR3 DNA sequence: TGTGCCAGTAGTATAGCGGGGCCCTCCTACGAGCAGTACTTC. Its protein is CASSIAGPSYEQYF.

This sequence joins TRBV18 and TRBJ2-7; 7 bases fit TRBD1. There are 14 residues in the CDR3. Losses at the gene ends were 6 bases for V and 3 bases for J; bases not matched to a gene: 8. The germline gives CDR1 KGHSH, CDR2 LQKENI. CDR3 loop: CASSAGTANYEQYF. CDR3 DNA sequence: TGTGCCAGCTCTGCCGGGACAGCAAACTACGAGCAGTACTTC.

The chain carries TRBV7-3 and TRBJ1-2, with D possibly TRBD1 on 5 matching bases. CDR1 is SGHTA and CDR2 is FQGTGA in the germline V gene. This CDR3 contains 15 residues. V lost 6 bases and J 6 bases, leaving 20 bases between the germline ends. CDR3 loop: CASRLSGPYSHGYTF. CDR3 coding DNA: TGTGCCAGCAGACTCTCAGGGCCTTATTCGCATGGCTACACCTTC.

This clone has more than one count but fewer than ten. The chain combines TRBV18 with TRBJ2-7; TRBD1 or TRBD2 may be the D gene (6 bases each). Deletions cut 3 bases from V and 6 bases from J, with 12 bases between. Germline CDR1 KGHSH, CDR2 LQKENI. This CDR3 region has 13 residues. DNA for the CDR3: TGTGCCAGCTCACCGGAGGGGGGCGGCGAGCAGTACTTC. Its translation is CASSPEGGGEQYF.

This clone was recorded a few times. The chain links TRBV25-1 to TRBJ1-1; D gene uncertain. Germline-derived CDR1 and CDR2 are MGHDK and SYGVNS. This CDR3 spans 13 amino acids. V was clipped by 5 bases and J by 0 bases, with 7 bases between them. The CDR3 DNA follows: TGTGCCAGCAGTCGTGGCATGAACACTGAAGCTTTCTTT. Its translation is CASSRGMNTEAFF.